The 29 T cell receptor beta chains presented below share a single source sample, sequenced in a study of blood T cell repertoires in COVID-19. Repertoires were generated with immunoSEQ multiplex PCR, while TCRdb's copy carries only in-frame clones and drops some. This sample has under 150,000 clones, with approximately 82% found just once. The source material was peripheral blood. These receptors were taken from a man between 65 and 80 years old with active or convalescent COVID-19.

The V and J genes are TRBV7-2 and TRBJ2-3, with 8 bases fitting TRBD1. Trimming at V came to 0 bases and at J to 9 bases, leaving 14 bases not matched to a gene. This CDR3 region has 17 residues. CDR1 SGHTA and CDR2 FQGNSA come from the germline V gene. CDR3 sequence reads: CASSLAGTQGVGGTQYF. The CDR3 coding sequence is TGTGCCAGCAGCTTAGCGGGGACACAGGGGGTAGGTGGGACGCAGTATTTT. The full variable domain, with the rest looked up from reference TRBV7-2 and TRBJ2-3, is GAGVSQSPSNKVTEKGKDVELRCDPISGHTALYWYRQSLGQGLEFLIYFQGNSAPDKSGLPSDRFSAERTGGSVSTLTIQRTQQEDSAVYLCASSLAGTQGVGGTQYFGPGTRLTVL.

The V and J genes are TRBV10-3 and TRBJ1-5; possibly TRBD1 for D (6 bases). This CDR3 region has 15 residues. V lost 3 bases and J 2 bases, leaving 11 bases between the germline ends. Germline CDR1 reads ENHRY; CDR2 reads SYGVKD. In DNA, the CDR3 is TGTGCCATCAGTGACAGGGGCCGCGGCAATCAGCCCCAGCATTTT. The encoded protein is CAISDRGRGNQPQHF.

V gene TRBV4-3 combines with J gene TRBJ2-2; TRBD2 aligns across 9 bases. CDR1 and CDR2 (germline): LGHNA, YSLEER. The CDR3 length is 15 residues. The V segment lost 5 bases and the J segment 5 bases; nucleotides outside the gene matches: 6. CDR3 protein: CASSYGLAWTGELFF. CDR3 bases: TGCGCCAGCAGCTACGGACTAGCGTGGACCGGGGAGCTGTTTTTT.

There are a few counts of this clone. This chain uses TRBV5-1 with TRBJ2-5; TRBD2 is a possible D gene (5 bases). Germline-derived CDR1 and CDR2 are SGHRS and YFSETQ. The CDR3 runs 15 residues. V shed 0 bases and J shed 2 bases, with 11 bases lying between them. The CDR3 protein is CASSLVRSGQETQYF. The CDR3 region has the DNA TGCGCCAGCAGCTTGGTGAGGTCGGGACAAGAGACCCAGTACTTC. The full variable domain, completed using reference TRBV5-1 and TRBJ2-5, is KAGVTQTPRYLIKTRGQQVTLSCSPISGHRSVSWYQQTPGQGLQFLFEYFSETQRNKGNFPGRFSGRQFSNSRSEMNVSTLELGDSALYLCASSLVRSGQETQYFGPGTRLLVL.

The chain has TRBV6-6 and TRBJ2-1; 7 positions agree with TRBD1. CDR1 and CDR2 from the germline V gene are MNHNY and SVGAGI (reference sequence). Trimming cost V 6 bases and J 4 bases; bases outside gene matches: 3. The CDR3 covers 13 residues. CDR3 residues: CASRTGAYNEQFF. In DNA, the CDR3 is TGTGCCAGCAGAACAGGGGCTTACAATGAGCAGTTCTTC.

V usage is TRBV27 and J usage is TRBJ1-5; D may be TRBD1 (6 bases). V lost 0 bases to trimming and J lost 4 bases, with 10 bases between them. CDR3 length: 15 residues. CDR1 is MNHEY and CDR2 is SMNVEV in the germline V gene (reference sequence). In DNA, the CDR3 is TGTGCCAGCAGTTTATCTCAGGGGAGAAATCAGCCCCAGCATTTT. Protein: CASSLSQGRNQPQHF.

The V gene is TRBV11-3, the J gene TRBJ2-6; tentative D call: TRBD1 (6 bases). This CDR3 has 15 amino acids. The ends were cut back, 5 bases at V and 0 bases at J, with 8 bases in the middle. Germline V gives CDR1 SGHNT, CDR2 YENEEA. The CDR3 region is CASSVQGSGANVLTF. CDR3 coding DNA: TGTGCCAGCAGCGTACAGGGCTCTGGGGCCAACGTCCTGACTTTC. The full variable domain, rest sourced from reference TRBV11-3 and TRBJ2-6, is EAGVVQSPRYKIIEKKQPVAFWCNPISGHNTLYWYLQNLGQGPELLIRYENEEAVDDSQLPKDRFSAERLKGVDSTLKIQPAELGDSAVYLCASSVQGSGANVLTFGAGSRLTVL.

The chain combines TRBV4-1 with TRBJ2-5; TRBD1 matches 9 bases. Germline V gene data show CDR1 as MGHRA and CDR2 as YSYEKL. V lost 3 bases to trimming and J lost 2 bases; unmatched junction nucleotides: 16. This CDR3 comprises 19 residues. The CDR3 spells CASSHAIANPGQGQETQYF. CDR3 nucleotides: TGCGCCAGCAGCCATGCAATCGCTAATCCGGGACAGGGTCAAGAGACCCAGTACTTC.

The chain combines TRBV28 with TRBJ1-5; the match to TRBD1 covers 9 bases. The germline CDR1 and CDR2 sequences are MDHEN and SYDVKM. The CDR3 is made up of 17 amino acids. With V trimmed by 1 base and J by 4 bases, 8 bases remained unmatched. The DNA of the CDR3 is TGTGCCAGCAGTTTATCCGGAGGACAGGGGCTTAATCAGCCCCAGCATTTT. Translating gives CASSLSGGQGLNQPQHF.

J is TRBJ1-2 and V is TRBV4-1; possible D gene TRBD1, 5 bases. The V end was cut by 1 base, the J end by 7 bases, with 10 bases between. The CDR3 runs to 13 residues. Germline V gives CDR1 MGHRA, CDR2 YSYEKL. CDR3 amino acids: CASSQVAGLGYTF. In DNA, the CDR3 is TGCGCCAGCAGCCAAGTGGCAGGGCTTGGCTACACCTTC.

The CDR3 sequence: CASSLALAGSTDTQYF. In DNA, the CDR3 is TGTGCCAGCAGCTTAGCCCTAGCGGGATCCACAGATACGCAGTATTTT. The rearrangement links TRBV11-2 to TRBJ2-3; 9 nucleotides align to TRBD2. There are 16 residues in the CDR3. CDR1 and CDR2 from the germline V gene are SGHAT and FQNNGV. Trimming cost V 1 base and J 2 bases; bases outside gene matches: 4.

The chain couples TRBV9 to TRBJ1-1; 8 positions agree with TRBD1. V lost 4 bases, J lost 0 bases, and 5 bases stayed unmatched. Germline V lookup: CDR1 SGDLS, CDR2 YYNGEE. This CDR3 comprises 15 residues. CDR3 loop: CASSPRGQVNTEAFF. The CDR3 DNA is TGTGCCAGCAGCCCAAGGGGACAGGTGAACACTGAAGCTTTCTTT.

Here the CDR3 reads CASSVGRENTEAFF. As DNA, the CDR3 is TGTGCCAGCAGCGTAGGTAGAGAGAACACTGAAGCTTTCTTT. This chain connects TRBV9 to TRBJ1-1; D gene uncertain. The CDR3 is 14 amino acids. Trimming took off 0 bases at V and 1 base at J, with 7 bases between the two ends. CDR1 is SGDLS and CDR2 is YYNGEE in the germline V gene.

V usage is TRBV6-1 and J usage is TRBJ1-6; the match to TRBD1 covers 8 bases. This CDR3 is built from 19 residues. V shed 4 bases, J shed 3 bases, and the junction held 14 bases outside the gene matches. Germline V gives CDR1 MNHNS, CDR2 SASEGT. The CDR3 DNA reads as TGTGCCAGCAGTGGGGGGGCAGGGACAGGACTTCTCTATAATTCACCCCTCCACTTT. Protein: CASSGGAGTGLLYNSPLHF.

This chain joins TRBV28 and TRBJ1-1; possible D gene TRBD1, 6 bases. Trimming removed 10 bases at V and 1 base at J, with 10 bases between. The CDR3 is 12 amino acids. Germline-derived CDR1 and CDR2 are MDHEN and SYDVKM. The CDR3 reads CATSDRNTEAFF. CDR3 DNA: TGTGCCACCTCGGACAGGAACACTGAAGCTTTCTTT.

Here the CDR3 DNA reads TGTGCCAGCAGTTACTCCGGGCGGGAGTACTACGAGCAGTACTTC. As protein: CASSYSGREYYEQYF. V and J are TRBV6-2 or TRBV6-3 and TRBJ2-7; 7 nucleotides align to TRBD2. V was clipped by 0 bases and J by 3 bases; unmatched bases: 5. The CDR3 has 15 residues. In germline, CDR1 is MNHEY, CDR2 SVGEGT.

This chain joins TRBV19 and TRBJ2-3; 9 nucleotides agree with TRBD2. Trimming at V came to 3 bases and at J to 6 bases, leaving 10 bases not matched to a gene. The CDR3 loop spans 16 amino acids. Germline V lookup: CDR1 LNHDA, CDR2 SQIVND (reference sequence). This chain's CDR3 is CASSIPVAGAGDTQYF. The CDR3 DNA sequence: TGTGCCAGTAGTATCCCGGTAGCGGGAGCGGGGGATACGCAGTATTTT.

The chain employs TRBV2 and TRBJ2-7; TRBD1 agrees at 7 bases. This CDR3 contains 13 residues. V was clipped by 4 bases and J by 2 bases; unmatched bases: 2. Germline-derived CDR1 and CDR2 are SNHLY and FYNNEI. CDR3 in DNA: TGTGCCAGCAGTGGACAGGGAACCTACGAGCAGTACTTC. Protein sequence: CASSGQGTYEQYF.

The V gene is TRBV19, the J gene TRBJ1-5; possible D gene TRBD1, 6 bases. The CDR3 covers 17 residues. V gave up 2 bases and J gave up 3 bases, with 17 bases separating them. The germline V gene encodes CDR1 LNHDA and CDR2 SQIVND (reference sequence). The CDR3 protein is CASSIQTKGQHNQPQHF. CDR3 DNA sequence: TGTGCCAGTAGTATACAAACAAAAGGACAGCACAATCAGCCCCAGCATTTT.

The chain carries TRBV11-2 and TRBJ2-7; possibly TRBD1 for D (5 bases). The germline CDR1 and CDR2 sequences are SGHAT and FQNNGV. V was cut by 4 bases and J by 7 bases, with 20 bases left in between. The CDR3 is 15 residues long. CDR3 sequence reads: CASSSPTEAPLEQYF. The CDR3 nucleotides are TGTGCCAGCAGCTCCCCGACAGAGGCCCCTTTGGAGCAGTACTTC.

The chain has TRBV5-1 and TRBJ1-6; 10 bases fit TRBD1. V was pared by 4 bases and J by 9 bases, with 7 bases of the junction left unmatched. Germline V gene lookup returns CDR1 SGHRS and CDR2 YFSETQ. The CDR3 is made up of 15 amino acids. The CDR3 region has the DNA TGCGCCAGCAGCCCCCTGACAGGGGGCGGTTCACCCCTCCACTTT. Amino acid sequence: CASSPLTGGGSPLHF.

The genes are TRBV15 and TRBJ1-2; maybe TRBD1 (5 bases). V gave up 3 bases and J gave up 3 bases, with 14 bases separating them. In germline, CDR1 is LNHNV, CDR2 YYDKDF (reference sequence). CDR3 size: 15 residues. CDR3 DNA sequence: TGTGCCACCAGCAGTGGCCCGGGGACTTACTATGGCTACACCTTC. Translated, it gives CATSSGPGTYYGYTF.

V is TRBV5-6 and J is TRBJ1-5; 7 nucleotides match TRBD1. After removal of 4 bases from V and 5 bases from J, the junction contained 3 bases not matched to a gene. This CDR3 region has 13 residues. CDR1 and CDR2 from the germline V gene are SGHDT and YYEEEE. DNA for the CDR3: TGTGCCAGCAGCAGGGGGCAGGATCAGCCCCAGCATTTT. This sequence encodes CASSRGQDQPQHF. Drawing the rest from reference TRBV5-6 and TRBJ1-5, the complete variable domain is DAGVTQSPTHLIKTRGQQVTLRCSPKSGHDTVSWYQQALGQGPQFIFQYYEEEERQRGNFPDRFSGHQFPNYSSELNVNALLLGDSALYLCASSRGQDQPQHFGDGTRLSIL.

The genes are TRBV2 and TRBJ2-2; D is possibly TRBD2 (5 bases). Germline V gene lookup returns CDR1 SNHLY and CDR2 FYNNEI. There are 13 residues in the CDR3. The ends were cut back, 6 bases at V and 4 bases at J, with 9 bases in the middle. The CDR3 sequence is CASRSTSTGELFF. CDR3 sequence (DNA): TGTGCCAGCAGGAGCACTAGCACCGGGGAGCTGTTTTTT.

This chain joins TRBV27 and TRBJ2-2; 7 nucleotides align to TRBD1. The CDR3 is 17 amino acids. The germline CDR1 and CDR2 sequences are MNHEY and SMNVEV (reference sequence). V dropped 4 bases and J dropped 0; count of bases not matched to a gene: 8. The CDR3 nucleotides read TGTGCCAGCAGTTCCTCGAGGGGGCTCGCGAACACCGGGGAGCTGTTTTTT. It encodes CASSSSRGLANTGELFF.

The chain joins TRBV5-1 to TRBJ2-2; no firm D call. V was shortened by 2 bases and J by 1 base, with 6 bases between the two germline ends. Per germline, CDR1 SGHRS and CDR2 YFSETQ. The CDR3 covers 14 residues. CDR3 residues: CASSLTVNTGELFF. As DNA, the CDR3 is TGCGCCAGCAGCTTAACAGTGAACACCGGGGAGCTGTTTTTT.

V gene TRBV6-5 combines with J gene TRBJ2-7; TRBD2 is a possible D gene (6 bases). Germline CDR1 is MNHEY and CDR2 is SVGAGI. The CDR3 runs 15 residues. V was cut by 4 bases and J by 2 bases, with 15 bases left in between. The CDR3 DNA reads TGTGCCAGCAGTTCCCCGGTAGCGGACACCTACGAGCAGTACTTC. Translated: CASSSPVADTYEQYF.

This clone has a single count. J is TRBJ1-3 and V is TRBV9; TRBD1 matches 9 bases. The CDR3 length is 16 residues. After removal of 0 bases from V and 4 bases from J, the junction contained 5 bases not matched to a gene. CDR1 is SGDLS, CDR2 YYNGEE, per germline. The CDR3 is CASSVGGGTGGNTIYF. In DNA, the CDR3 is TGTGCCAGCAGCGTAGGAGGAGGGACAGGGGGAAACACCATATATTTT.

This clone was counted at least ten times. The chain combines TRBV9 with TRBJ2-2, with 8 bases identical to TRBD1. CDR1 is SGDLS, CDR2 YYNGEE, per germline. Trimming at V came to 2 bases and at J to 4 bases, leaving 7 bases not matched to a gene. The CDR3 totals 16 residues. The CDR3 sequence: CASSVWQGAATGELFF. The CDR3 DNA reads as TGTGCCAGCAGCGTGTGGCAGGGGGCGGCCACCGGGGAGCTGTTTTTT.